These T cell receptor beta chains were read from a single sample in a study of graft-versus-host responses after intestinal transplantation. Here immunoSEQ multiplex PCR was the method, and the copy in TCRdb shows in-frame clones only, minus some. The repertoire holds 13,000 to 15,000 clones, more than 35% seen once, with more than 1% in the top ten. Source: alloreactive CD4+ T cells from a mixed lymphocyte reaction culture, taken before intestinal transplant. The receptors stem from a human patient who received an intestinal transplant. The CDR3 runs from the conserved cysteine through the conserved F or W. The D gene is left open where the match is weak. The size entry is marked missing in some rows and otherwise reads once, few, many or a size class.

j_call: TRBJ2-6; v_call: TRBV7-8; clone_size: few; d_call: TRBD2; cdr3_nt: TGTGCCAGCAGGGGAGGGGACTCTGGGGCCAACGTCCTGACTTTC; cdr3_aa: CASRGGDSGANVLTF
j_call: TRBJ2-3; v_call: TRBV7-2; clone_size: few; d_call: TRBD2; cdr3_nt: TGTGCCAGCAGCTTCGGACTAGCGGGGGGGCCTAGCACAGATACGCAGTATTTT; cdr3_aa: CASSFGLAGGPSTDTQYF
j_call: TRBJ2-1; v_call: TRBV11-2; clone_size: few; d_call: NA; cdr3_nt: TGTGCCAGCAGCTTAGATTTTGGAGGGGGCCCCCCCTACAATGAGCAGTTCTTC; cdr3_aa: CASSLDFGGGPPYNEQFF
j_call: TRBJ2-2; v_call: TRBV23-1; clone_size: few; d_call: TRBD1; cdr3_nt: TGCGCCAGCACCCCTCCGGGACAGGGGGGGGACACCGGGGAGCTGTTTTTT; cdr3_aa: CASTPPGQGGDTGELFF
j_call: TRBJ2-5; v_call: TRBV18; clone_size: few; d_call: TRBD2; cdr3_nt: TGTGCCAGCTCATTCCCCGGGACTACAGGCCAAGAGACCCAGTACTTC; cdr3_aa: CASSFPGTTGQETQYF
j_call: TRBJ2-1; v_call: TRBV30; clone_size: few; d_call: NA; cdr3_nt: TGTGCCTGGAGTCCAGGGATCCGACTCTACAATGAGCAGTTCTTC; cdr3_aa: CAWSPGIRLYNEQFF
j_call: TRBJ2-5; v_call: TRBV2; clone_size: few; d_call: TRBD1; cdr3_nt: TGTGCCAGCAAATTCCCCGGGACAGGGAGAGAGACCCAGTACTTC; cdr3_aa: CASKFPGTGRETQYF
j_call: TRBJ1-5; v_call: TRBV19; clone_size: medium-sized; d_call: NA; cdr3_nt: TGTGCCAGTATGGGCCGGGGTGGCAATCAGCCCCAGCATTTT; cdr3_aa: CASMGRGGNQPQHF
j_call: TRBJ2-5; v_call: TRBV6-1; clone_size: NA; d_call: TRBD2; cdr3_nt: TGTGCCAGCAGAGGACTAGTCGAGACCCAGTACTTC; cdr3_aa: CASRGLVETQYF
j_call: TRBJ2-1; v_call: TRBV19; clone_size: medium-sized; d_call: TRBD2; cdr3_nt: TGTGCCAGTAGTATACTCCGCGGGGGGTTTTACAATGAGCAGTTCTTC; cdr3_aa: CASSILRGGFYNEQFF
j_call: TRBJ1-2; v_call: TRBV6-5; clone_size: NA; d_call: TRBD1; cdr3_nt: TGTGCCGGTCGACAGGGGAACTATGGCTACACCTTC; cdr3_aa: CAGRQGNYGYTF